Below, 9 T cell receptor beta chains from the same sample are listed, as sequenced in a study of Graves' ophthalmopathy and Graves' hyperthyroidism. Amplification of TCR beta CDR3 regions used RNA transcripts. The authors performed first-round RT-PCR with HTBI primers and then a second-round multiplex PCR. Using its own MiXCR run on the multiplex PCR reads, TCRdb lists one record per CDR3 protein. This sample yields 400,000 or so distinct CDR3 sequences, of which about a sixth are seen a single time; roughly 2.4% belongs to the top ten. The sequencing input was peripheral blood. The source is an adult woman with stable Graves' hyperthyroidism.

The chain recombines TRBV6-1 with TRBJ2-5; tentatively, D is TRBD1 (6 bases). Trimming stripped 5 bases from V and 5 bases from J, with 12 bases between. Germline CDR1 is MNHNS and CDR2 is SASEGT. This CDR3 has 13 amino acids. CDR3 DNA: TGTGCCAGCAGTATAGGACAGCATGAGACCCAGTACTTC. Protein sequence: CASSIGQHETQYF.

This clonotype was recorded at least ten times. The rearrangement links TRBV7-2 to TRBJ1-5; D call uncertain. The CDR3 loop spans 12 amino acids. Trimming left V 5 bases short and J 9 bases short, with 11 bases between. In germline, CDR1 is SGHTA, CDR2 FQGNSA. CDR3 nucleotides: TGTGCCAGCAGCCAACAAATGGGGCCCCAGCATTTT. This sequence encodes CASSQQMGPQHF.

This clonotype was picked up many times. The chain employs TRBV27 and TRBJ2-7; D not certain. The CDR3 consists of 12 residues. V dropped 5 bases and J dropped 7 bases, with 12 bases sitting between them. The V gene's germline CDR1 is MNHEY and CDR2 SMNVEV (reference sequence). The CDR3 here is CASSRPLWEQYF. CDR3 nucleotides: TGTGCCAGCAGTCGCCCCTTGTGGGAGCAGTACTTC.

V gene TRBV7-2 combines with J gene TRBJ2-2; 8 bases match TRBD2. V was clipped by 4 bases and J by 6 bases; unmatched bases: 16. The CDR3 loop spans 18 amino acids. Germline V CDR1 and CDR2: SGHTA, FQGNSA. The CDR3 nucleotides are TGTGCCAGCAGCTCACCCCTAACTGGAGCGGGAGTTTCCGGGGAGCTGTTTTTT. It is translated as CASSSPLTGAGVSGELFF.

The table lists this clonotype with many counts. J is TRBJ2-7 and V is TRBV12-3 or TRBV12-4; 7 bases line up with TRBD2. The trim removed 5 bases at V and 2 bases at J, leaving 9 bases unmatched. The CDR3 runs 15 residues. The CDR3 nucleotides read TGTGCCAGCAGTCCTCGGCTGGCGGGGGCCTACGAGCAGTACTTC. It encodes CASSPRLAGAYEQYF.

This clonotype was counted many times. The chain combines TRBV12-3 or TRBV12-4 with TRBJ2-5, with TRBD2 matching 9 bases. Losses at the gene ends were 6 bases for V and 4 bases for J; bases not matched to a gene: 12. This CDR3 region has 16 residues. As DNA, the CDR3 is TGTGCCAGCAGCATATTAGGCCTAGCGGGGACAGAGACCCAGTACTTC. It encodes CASSILGLAGTETQYF.

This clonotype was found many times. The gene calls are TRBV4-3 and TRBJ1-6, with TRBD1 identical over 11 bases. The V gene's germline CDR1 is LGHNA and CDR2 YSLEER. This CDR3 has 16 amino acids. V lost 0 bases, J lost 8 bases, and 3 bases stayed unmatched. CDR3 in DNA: TGCGCCAGCAGCCAAGATTGGACAGGGGGCTATTCACCCCTCCACTTT. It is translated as CASSQDWTGGYSPLHF.

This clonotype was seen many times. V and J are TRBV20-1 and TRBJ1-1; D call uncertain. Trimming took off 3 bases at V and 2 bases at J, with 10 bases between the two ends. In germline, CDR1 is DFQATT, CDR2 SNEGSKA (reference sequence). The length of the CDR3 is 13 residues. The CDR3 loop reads CSASEDRNTEAFF. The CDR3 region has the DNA TGCAGTGCTAGTGAGGACCGAAACACTGAAGCTTTCTTT.

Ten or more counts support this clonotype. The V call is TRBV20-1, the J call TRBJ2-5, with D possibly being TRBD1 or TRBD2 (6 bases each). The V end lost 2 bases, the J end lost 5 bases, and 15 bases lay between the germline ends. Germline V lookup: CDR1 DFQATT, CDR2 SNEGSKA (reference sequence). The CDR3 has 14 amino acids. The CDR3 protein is CSARMGGAGETQYF. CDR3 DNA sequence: TGCAGTGCTAGAATGGGGGGCGCTGGGGAGACCCAGTACTTC.